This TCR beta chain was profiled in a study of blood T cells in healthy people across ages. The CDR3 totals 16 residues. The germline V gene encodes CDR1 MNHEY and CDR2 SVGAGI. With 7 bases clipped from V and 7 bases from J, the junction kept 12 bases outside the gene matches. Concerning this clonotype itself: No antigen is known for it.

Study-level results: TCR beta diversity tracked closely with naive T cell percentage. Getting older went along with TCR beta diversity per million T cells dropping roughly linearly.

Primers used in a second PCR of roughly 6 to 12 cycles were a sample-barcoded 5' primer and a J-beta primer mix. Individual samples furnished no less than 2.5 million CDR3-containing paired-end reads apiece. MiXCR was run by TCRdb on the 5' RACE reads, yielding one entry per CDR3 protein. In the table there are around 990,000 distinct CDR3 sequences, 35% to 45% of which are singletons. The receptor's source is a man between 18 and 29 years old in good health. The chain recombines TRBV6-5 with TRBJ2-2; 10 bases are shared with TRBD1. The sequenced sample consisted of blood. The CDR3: CASTTPGTGVHGELFF. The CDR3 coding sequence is TGTGCCAGCACCACACCCGGGACAGGGGTTCACGGGGAGCTGTTTTTT.